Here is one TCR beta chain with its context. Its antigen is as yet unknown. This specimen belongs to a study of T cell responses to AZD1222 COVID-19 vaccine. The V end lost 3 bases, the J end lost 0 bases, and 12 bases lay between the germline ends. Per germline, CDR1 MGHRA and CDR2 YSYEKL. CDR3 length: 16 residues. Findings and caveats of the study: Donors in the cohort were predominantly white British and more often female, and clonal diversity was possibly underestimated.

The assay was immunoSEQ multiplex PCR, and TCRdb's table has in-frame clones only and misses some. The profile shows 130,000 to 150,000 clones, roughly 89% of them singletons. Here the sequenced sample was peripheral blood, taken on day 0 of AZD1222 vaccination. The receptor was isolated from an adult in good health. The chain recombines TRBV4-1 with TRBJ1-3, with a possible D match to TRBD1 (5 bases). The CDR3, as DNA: TGCGCCAGCAGCCAGAGGGGCGCACTCTCTGGAAACACCATATATTTT. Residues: CASSQRGALSGNTIYF.